This T cell receptor beta chain was sequenced in a study of shared clonotypes between healthy human individuals. Libraries were prepared by immunoSEQ multiplex PCR; TCRdb keeps only in-frame clonotypes and omits some of them. The sample has 2 million to 2.5 million clones, approximately 93% seen once; the top ten hold 0.36%. Study observations and caveats: Researchers sampled only blood; tissue repertoires likely differ. Clonotype sharing across several donors was observed for around 5% of naive CD4 clonotypes.

In regard to this clone: Its antigen is as yet unknown.

V was cut by 5 bases and J by 0 bases, with 16 bases left in between. The CDR3 loop spans 16 amino acids. Germline-derived CDR1 and CDR2 are SEHNR and FQNEAQ (reference sequence). The sequencing input was naive CD4+ T cells from PBMCs. Subset noted: CD45RA+ positively selected. The chain links TRBV7-9 to TRBJ1-1; D gene ambiguous. The source is a man aged 18-30 years in good health. Some clones in this sample may be carry-over from other donors' samples. CDR3 in amino acids: CASSLLGVHLNTEAFF. CDR3 bases: TGTGCCAGCAGCCTCCTGGGCGTACACCTGAACACTGAAGCTTTCTTT.